One T cell receptor (beta chain) is described in this entry. The antigen it binds to is not known. No much larger clone exists at a distance of one base, and base qualities are not known. This entry comes from a study of human T cells and chemical hapten exposure (dated by TCRdb to the early 2020s). Concerning the study at large: For sensitization, 2% DPC in acetone was applied to a 2 cm by 2 cm area of upper inner arm skin. Patients additionally received weekly therapeutic DPC doses to the scalp throughout the roughly 26-week study period. Patch testing was done on the upper back using Finn chambers containing 0.01% DPC, and results were scored after 6 days according to International Contact Dermatitis Research Group standards. Blood for TCR sequencing was provided by twenty-nine alopecia patients at one to four time points (pre-sensitization, 2, 6 and 24 weeks). Libraries were pooled for sequencing, and per-sample TCR yields varied mainly because of small differences in library volumes within the pool. In alopecia patients, the study followed how the peripheral blood TCR repertoire changed in vivo over primary and secondary sensitization to diphenylcyclopropenone (DPC), a hapten. The mostly female patient cohort included alopecia areata with under or over 50% scalp involvement, alopecia totalis and alopecia universalis. Blood was sampled from patients pre-sensitization (week 0) and at 2, 6 and about 24 weeks after DPC sensitization.

The time point label, as the study defines it: patch test 2, 6 weeks after DPC sensitization. In light of the paper, this sample's treatment or condition label describes: therapeutic diphenylcyclopropenone sensitization with weekly scalp DPC. Blood at each patch-test visit was drawn before the patch test was applied. Eligible patients were aged 18 to 70, diagnosed with alopecia, deemed suitable for DPC therapy, and excluded if pregnant. Total RNA was extracted from unfractionated whole blood collected in Tempus Blood RNA tubes. Trimmed from V: 1 base; trimmed from J: 6 bases; junction bases lacking a gene match: 7. The CDR3 sequence holds 17 residues, the cysteine and phenylalanine included. Only the CDR3 portion is preserved as DNA: 51 bases, with reading frame beginning at the first base. CDR1 and CDR2, per the germline V gene (reference sequence), are LNHNV and YYDKDF. Library creation used RACE. Sequencing was carried out with a NextSeq 500. During library preparation, unique molecular identifiers were attached to individual cDNA molecules so that TCRs could be counted quantitatively and reproducibly. For every blood RNA sample, sequencing covered both the TCR alpha and TCR beta chains. On the study's bioinformatics: Samples had a median of 95,638 TCRs, with a range from about 23,224 to 700,000. V, J and CDR3 annotation of the TCR reads was carried out using the Decombinator software suite. Every sample was subsampled to the same number of TCRs (28,000) for the PS versus PT1 abundance plots. Expanded TCRs were defined as absent before sensitization and observed at least eight times at the 2-week time point. The raw public reads went through TCRdb reprocessing: fastp at Q25, MiXCR clone calling, in-frame beta chains kept. Entries are consolidated by CDR3 protein sequence, retaining the most common genes and DNA. The V and J calls come from TCRdb's annotation, not from the publication. This sample gives some 90,000 distinct CDR3 sequences in total; 11% of them show up just once. The ten largest clones represent roughly 3.1% of the sample.

The research as a whole found: All patients had alopecia, a presumed autoimmune disease, so their immune response might differ from that of healthy individuals. DPC sensitization did not change the number of TCRs with a frequency above 1 in 1000, and there was no evidence of changes in global repertoire structure. Significantly more large CDR3 similarity clusters were formed by expanded TCRs than by pre-sensitization or healthy control sets, consistent with antigen-driven responses. Patch test score was positively correlated with the number of PT1 expanded TCRs, with significance at thresholds 8, 16 and 32 but not at 4. Repeated subsampling changed both the strength of the expansion versus patch-test correlation and the threshold at which that correlation became significant.

The chain joins TRBV15 to TRBJ2-2, and TRBD2 matches 11 of the central bases. Sequencing was performed on whole blood, taken in connection with sensitization to the hapten diphenylcyclopropenone (DPC). The receptor was derived from a woman in her forties with alopecia areata. Some clones in this sample may be carry-over from other donors' samples. The nucleotides are TGTGCCACCAGCAGAGTATATAGCGGGAGGGCCCCCGGGGAGCTGTTTTTT. Its coded protein is CATSRVYSGRAPGELFF. This CDR3, with the reference TRBV15 and TRBJ2-2 proteins standing in past its ends, gives the full variable domain DAMVIQNPRYQVTQFGKPVTLSCSQTLNHNVMYWYQQKSSQAPKLLFHYYDKDFNNEADTPDNFQSRRPNTSFCFLDIRSPGLGDTAMYLCATSRVYSGRAPGELFFGEGSRLTVL.